The 28 T cell receptor beta chains reported below all come from one sample, sequenced in a study of T cell responses to AZD1222 COVID-19 vaccine. Sequencing used immunoSEQ multiplex PCR; TCRdb keeps in-frame clones, though not all of them. The repertoire holds roughly 150,000 clones, with 85% to 95% as singletons. This specimen consisted of peripheral blood, obtained 28 days after the second AZD1222 dose. The source of these receptors is an adult who received the AZD1222 COVID-19 vaccine.

The chain combines TRBV24-1 with TRBJ2-2; TRBD1 matches 9 bases. Germline lookup yields CDR1 KGHDR and CDR2 SFDVKD. The CDR3 has 15 residues. Germline trimming cut 5 bases from V and 4 bases from J; bases unmatched to any gene: 4. As DNA, the CDR3 is TGTGCCACCAGTGTACGGGGACAGGGCACCGGGGAGCTGTTTTTT. Translating gives CATSVRGQGTGELFF.

J is TRBJ2-1 and V is TRBV23-1; 7 bases are a match to TRBD1. TRBV23-1 is treated as an ORF (open reading frame) with a function not yet certain. The ends lost 7 bases at V and 4 bases at J; junction bases unmatched: 7. The CDR3 contains 14 residues. CDR3 in amino acids: CASIDRETYNEQFF. The CDR3 region has the DNA TGCGCCAGCATCGACAGGGAGACATACAATGAGCAGTTCTTC.

For this clone: Other DNA variants within this sample encode the same CDR3. The chain is built from TRBV7-9 and TRBJ1-5; D is unresolved. This CDR3 is built from 13 residues. The V and J ends lost 6 bases and 3 bases respectively, with 9 bases between them. Germline CDR1 is SEHNR and CDR2 is FQNEAQ (reference sequence). The CDR3 here is CASRASSNQPQHF. The CDR3 bases are TGTGCCAGCAGGGCGAGCTCCAATCAGCCCCAGCATTTT.

The V gene is TRBV10-3, the J gene TRBJ1-2; 8 positions match TRBD1. J was trimmed by 5 bases and V by 11 bases; bases with no gene match: 7. The length of the CDR3 is 12 residues. Germline loops: CDR1 ENHRY, CDR2 SYGVKD. The CDR3 is CAAQGAGYGYTF. The CDR3 bases are TGTGCCGCCCAGGGGGCAGGGTATGGCTACACCTTC.

V gene TRBV10-3 combines with J gene TRBJ1-2, with D tentatively TRBD1 (5 bases). The germline V and J ends were trimmed by 4 bases and 6 bases, with 18 bases remaining between them. The germline V gene encodes CDR1 ENHRY and CDR2 SYGVKD. The CDR3 has 15 amino acids. CDR3: CAISVGAGRSNGYTF. For the CDR3, the DNA is TGTGCCATCAGTGTAGGAGCAGGGCGTTCTAATGGCTACACCTTC.

Points on this clone: Other DNA sequences of this sample code for an identical CDR3. This chain connects TRBV5-1 to TRBJ2-1; 8 bases map to TRBD2. The CDR3 is 14 residues long. Trimming cost V 0 bases and J 6 bases; bases outside gene matches: 2. Germline CDR1 is SGHRS and CDR2 is YFSETQ. The CDR3 coding sequence is TGCGCCAGCAGCTTGGCGGGAGGGGGCAATGAGCAGTTCTTC. This translates into CASSLAGGGNEQFF.

The V call is TRBV3-1 (or the pseudogene TRBV3-2), the J call TRBJ2-1, with D hard to call. The CDR3 is 17 residues long. V lost 1 base and J 0 bases, leaving 13 bases between the germline ends. Germline V gene lookup returns CDR1 LGHDT and CDR2 YNNKEL (reference sequence). The CDR3 region is CASSQGLGQDSYNEQFF. DNA of the CDR3: TGTGCCAGCAGCCAAGGCCTCGGCCAGGACTCCTACAATGAGCAGTTCTTC.

V usage is TRBV7-8 and J usage is TRBJ2-2; possible D gene TRBD2, 5 bases. Trimming left V 5 bases short and J 0 bases short, with 13 bases between. Germline-derived CDR1 and CDR2 are SGHVS and FQNEAQ. The CDR3 has 16 residues. CDR3 in amino acids: CASSNPARANTGELFF. The CDR3 DNA is TGTGCCAGCAGCAACCCGGCGAGGGCGAACACCGGGGAGCTGTTTTTT. The entire variable domain, with the rest obtained from reference TRBV7-8 and TRBJ2-2, is as follows: GAGVSQSPRYKVAKRGQDVALRCDPISGHVSLFWYQQALGQGPEFLTYFQNEAQLDKSGLPSDRFFAERPEGSVSTLKIQRTQQEDSAVYLCASSNPARANTGELFFGEGSRLTVL.

The chain employs TRBV5-1 and TRBJ2-1, with 10 positions matching TRBD2. The CDR3 runs 16 residues. Germline CDR1 SGHRS, CDR2 YFSETQ. The V and J ends lost 2 bases and 10 bases, in that order; junction bases with no gene match: 12. DNA for the CDR3: TGCGCCAGCAGCTTTACCCTAGCGGGAGAGGAAAGAGAGCAGTTCTTC. Its translation: CASSFTLAGEEREQFF.

The chain carries TRBV7-9 and TRBJ2-4; D may be TRBD1 (6 bases). Germline lookup yields CDR1 SEHNR and CDR2 FQNEAQ (reference sequence). V dropped 5 bases and J dropped 5 bases, with 13 bases sitting between them. The CDR3 contains 14 residues. The CDR3 reads CASSPQGPQNIQYF. The CDR3 DNA follows: TGTGCCAGCAGCCCCCAGGGGCCCCAAAACATTCAGTACTTC.

The chain recombines TRBV27 with TRBJ1-2; 10 nucleotides match TRBD1. CDR3 length equals 17 residues. CDR1 is MNHEY and CDR2 is SMNVEV in the germline V gene (reference sequence). J lost 4 bases, V lost 6 bases, and 14 bases had no gene match. The CDR3 DNA reads as TGTGCCAGCAGACACCCGCCGGGACAGGGGTCCGGCTATGGCTACACCTTC. Translating it yields CASRHPPGQGSGYGYTF.

This chain connects TRBV5-4 to TRBJ2-3; TRBD2 is a possible D gene (5 bases). The germline gives CDR1 SGHNT, CDR2 YYREEE (reference sequence). V was cut by 1 base and J by 0 bases, with 9 bases left in between. The CDR3 sequence is 15 residues long. The CDR3 is CASSLPRGSTDTQYF. CDR3 nucleotide sequence: TGTGCCAGCAGCTTGCCTCGGGGTAGCACAGATACGCAGTATTTT.

This chain links TRBV3-1 (or the pseudogene TRBV3-2) with TRBJ2-5; D is unresolved. This CDR3 comprises 15 residues. Germline assignment: CDR1 LGHDT and CDR2 YNNKEL (reference sequence). The V and J ends lost 0 bases and 5 bases respectively, with 13 bases between them. The CDR3 DNA follows: TGTGCCAGCAGCCAAGATTTAGGAGAGGCGGAGACCCAGTACTTC. It translates to CASSQDLGEAETQYF.

The J gene is TRBJ2-3, the V gene TRBV7-8; D might be TRBD2 (6 bases). The V end was cut by 5 bases, the J end by 3 bases, with 18 bases between. Germline loops: CDR1 SGHVS, CDR2 FQNEAQ. The CDR3 is 16 residues long. The CDR3 loop reads CASSRGPGGGTDTQYF. CDR3 nucleotides: TGTGCCAGCAGCCGAGGACCCGGGGGTGGGACAGATACGCAGTATTTT.

This clone was seen once. In DNA form, the CDR3 reads TGTGCCAGCAGCCAGGACTGGAAGCAGTACTTC. Translated, it gives CASSQDWKQYF. V is TRBV3-1 (or the pseudogene TRBV3-2) and J is TRBJ2-7, with D possibly matching TRBD2 (5 bases). V lost 3 bases, J lost 8 bases, and 8 bases lay in between. Germline lookup yields CDR1 LGHDT and CDR2 YNNKEL (reference sequence). CDR3 size: 11 residues.

This rearrangement joins TRBV5-1 to TRBJ1-2; no firm D call. Germline CDR1 and CDR2: SGHRS and YFSETQ. V shed 0 bases and J shed 6 bases, with 9 bases lying between them. The length of the CDR3 is 13 residues. CDR3 bases: TGCGCCAGCAGCTTGGTTTCCGGGGATGGCTACACCTTC. This sequence encodes CASSLVSGDGYTF.

V and J are TRBV9 and TRBJ1-3; D unresolved. Per the germline V gene, CDR1 is SGDLS and CDR2 is YYNGEE. The CDR3 is 15 residues long. The V end was cut by 0 bases, the J end by 0 bases, with 7 bases between. The CDR3 is CASSVDGSSGNTIYF. CDR3 nucleotide sequence: TGTGCCAGCAGCGTAGACGGCAGCTCTGGAAACACCATATATTTT.

V usage is TRBV15 and J usage is TRBJ2-4; D is uncertain. Trimming removed 8 bases from V and 6 bases from J, with 14 bases in between. CDR3 length: 13 residues. Germline V gene sequence: CDR1 LNHNV, CDR2 YYDKDF (reference sequence). The CDR3 nucleotides read TGTGCCACCCTAATTCCGGGCAGAAACATTCAGTACTTC. Translation gives CATLIPGRNIQYF. The whole variable domain, filled in from reference TRBV15 and TRBJ2-4, reads DAMVIQNPRYQVTQFGKPVTLSCSQTLNHNVMYWYQQKSSQAPKLLFHYYDKDFNNEADTPDNFQSRRPNTSFCFLDIRSPGLGDTAMYLCATLIPGRNIQYFGAGTRLSVL.

V gene TRBV20-1 combines with J gene TRBJ2-3; TRBD1 matches 9 bases. The CDR3 runs 17 residues. Germline values: CDR1 DFQATT, CDR2 SNEGSKA (reference sequence). V was pared by 3 bases and J by 3 bases, with 13 bases of the junction left unmatched. The CDR3 coding sequence is TGCAGTGCTAGTGACCCAAGGACAGGGGATAATACAGATACGCAGTATTTT. Its translation is CSASDPRTGDNTDTQYF.

This clone was observed a single time. The chain couples TRBV28 to TRBJ2-7, with D tentatively TRBD2 (6 bases). Trimming shortened V by 7 bases and J by 6 bases, and 22 bases separated the two germline ends. The germline V gene encodes CDR1 MDHEN and CDR2 SYDVKM. The CDR3 is 15 amino acids. This CDR3 reads CASKERRGRRGEQYF. CDR3 DNA sequence: TGTGCCAGCAAAGAGAGAAGAGGGAGGAGAGGCGAGCAGTACTTC.

This chain uses TRBV28 with TRBJ1-5; TRBD1 is a possible D gene (6 bases). The germline V gene encodes CDR1 MDHEN and CDR2 SYDVKM. The CDR3 totals 17 residues. Trimming removed 6 bases from V and 4 bases from J, with 22 bases in between. Written as DNA, the CDR3 is TGTGCCAGCAGCCGACCGGGACGGACCCAGGGGAATCAGCCCCAGCATTTT. Translation: CASSRPGRTQGNQPQHF.

The gene calls are TRBV5-4 and TRBJ1-3; 7 bases match TRBD1. The CDR3 runs to 15 residues. Germline CDR1 reads SGHNT; CDR2 reads YYREEE (reference sequence). The trim removed 3 bases at V and 4 bases at J, leaving 7 bases unmatched. The CDR3 DNA sequence: TGTGCCAGCAGCTCCCGACAGGGAACAGGAAACACCATATATTTT. This sequence encodes CASSSRQGTGNTIYF.

This chain connects TRBV6-5 to TRBJ2-3; D might be TRBD1 (6 bases). Deletions cut 7 bases from V and 1 base from J, with 6 bases between. Germline CDR1 reads MNHEY; CDR2 reads SVGAGI. This CDR3 region has 12 residues. In DNA, the CDR3 is TGTGCCAGCAAGGGGGGCACAGATACGCAGTATTTT. This sequence encodes CASKGGTDTQYF.

This rearrangement joins TRBV19 to TRBJ2-1, with TRBD1 identical over 8 bases. The CDR3 loop spans 17 amino acids. V was pared by 4 bases and J by 5 bases, with 13 bases of the junction left unmatched. Germline V gene sequence: CDR1 LNHDA, CDR2 SQIVND (reference sequence). The CDR3 loop is CASSRLRTGSRDNEQFF. Written as DNA, the CDR3 is TGTGCCAGTAGTAGGCTACGGACAGGGTCGAGGGACAATGAGCAGTTCTTC.

The gene calls are TRBV7-2 and TRBJ2-3, with D possibly TRBD2 on 6 matching bases. From germline, CDR1 is SGHTA and CDR2 FQGNSA. The CDR3 has 17 residues. Trimming took 3 bases from V and 1 from J, leaving 17 bases between them. The CDR3 here is CASSFLSGGGRTDTQYF. The CDR3 DNA follows: TGTGCCAGCAGCTTTTTAAGTGGAGGAGGGCGCACAGATACGCAGTATTTT.

This chain joins TRBV19 and TRBJ1-4, with D unresolved. CDR3 size: 12 residues. Germline CDR1 and CDR2: LNHDA and SQIVND (reference sequence). Trimming shortened V by 7 bases and J by 4 bases, and 7 bases separated the two germline ends. Written as DNA, the CDR3 is TGTGCCAGTACGGACTTTAATGAAAAACTGTTTTTT. Amino acids: CASTDFNEKLFF.

V is TRBV7-3 and J is TRBJ1-5; no firm D call. The CDR3 runs to 13 residues. Germline V lookup: CDR1 SGHTA, CDR2 FQGTGA. Trimming took off 3 bases at V and 7 bases at J, with 10 bases between the two ends. This CDR3 is CASSFSGGQPQHF. The CDR3 coding sequence is TGTGCCAGCAGCTTCTCAGGAGGACAGCCCCAGCATTTT.

The chain joins TRBV28 to TRBJ1-1; TRBD1 matches at 11 bases. Looked up from germline, CDR1 is MDHEN and CDR2 is SYDVKM. The CDR3 runs 14 residues. V lost 7 bases, J lost 6 bases, and 7 bases stayed unmatched. The CDR3 spells CASIHGQGAAEAFF. CDR3 DNA sequence: TGTGCCAGCATCCATGGACAGGGGGCGGCTGAAGCTTTCTTT.